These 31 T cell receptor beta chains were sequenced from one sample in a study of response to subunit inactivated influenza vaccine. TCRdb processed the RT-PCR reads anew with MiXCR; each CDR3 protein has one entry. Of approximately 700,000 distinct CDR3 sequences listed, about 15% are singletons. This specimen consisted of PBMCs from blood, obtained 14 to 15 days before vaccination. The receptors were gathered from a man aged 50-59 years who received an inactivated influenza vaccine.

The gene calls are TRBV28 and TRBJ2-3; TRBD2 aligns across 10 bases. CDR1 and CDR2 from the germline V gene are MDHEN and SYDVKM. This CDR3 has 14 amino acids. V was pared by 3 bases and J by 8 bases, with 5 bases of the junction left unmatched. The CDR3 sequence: CASSFSGGTVTQYF. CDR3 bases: TGTGCCAGCAGTTTTAGCGGGGGGACCGTTACGCAGTATTTT.

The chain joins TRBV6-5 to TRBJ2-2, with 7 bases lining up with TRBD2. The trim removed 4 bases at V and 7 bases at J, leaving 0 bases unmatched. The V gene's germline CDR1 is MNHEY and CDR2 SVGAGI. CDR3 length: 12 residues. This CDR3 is CASSSSGGELFF. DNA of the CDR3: TGTGCCAGCAGTTCTAGCGGCGGGGAGCTGTTTTTT.

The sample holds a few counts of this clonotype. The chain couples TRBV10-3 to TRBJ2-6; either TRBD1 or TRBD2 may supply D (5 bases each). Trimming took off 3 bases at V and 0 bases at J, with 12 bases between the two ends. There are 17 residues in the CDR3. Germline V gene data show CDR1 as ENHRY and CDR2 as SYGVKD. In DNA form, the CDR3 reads TGTGCCATCAGTGAACAGGACCGGGACTCTGGGGCCAACGTCCTGACTTTC. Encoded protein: CAISEQDRDSGANVLTF.

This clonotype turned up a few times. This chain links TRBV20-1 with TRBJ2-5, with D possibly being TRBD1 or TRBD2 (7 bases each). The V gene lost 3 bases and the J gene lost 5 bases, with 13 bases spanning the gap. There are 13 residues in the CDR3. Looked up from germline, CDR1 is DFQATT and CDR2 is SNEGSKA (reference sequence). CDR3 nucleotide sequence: TGCAGTGCTAGTTTCAGGGGGGGGGAGACCCAGTACTTC. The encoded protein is CSASFRGGETQYF.

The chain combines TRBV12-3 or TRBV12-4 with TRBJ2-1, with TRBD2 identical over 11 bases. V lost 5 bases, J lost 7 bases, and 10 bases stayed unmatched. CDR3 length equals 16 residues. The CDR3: CASSPRTSGGNNEQFF. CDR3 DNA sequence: TGTGCCAGCAGTCCCCGAACTAGCGGGGGTAATAATGAGCAGTTCTTC.

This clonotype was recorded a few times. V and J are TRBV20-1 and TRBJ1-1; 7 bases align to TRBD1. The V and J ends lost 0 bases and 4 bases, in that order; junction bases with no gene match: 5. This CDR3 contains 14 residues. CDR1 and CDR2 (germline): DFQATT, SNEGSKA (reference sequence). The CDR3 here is CSARDPRGSTEAFF. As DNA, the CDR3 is TGCAGTGCTAGAGATCCCAGGGGGAGCACTGAAGCTTTCTTT.

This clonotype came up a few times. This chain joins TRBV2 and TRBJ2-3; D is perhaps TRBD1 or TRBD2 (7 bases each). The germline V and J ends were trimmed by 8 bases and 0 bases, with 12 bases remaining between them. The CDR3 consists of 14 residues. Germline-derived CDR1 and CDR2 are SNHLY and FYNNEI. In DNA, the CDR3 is TGTGCCAGCTGCGGGGGACAGAGCACAGATACGCAGTATTTT. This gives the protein CASCGGQSTDTQYF.

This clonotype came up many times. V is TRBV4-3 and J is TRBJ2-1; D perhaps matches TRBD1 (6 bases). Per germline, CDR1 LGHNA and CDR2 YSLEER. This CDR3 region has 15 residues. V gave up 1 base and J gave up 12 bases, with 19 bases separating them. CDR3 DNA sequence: TGCGCCAGCAGCCAAGTCTGGGACACTCACTGGGGGCAGTTCTTC. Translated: CASSQVWDTHWGQFF.

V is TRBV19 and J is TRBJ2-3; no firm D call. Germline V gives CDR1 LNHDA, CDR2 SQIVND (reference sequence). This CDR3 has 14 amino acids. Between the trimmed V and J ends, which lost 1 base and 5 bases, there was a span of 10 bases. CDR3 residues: CASSIVGREDTQYF. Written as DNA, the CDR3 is TGTGCCAGTAGTATAGTGGGTAGAGAAGATACGCAGTATTTT. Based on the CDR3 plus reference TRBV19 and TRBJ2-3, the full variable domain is DGGITQSPKYLFRKEGQNVTLSCEQNLNHDAMYWYRQDPGQGLRLIYYSQIVNDFQKGDIAEGYSVSREKKESFPLTVTSAQKNPTAFYLCASSIVGREDTQYFGPGTRLTVL.

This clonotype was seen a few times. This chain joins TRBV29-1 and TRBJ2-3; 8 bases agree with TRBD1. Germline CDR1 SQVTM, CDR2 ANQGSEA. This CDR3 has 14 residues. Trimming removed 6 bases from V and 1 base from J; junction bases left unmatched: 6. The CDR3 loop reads CSVQSQGGTDTQYF. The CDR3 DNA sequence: TGCAGCGTGCAATCACAGGGGGGCACAGATACGCAGTATTTT.

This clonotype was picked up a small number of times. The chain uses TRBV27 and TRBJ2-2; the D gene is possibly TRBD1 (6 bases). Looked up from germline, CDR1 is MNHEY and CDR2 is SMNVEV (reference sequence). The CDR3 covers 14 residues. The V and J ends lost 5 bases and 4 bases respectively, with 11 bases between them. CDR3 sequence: CASSNSDSTGELFF. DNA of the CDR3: TGTGCCAGCAGTAACTCGGACAGCACCGGGGAGCTGTTTTTT.

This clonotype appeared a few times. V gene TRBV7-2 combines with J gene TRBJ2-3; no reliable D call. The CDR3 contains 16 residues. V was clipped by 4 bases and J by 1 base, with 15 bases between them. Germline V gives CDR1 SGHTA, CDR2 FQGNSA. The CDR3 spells CASSSHIHPGTDTQYF. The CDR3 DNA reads TGTGCCAGCAGCTCACATATCCACCCTGGCACAGATACGCAGTATTTT.

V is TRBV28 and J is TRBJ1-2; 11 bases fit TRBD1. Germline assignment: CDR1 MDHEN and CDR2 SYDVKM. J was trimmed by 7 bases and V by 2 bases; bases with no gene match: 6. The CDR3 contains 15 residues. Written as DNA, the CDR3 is TGTGCCAGCAGTTTACCGGGACAGGGGGAGTCTGGCTACACCTTC. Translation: CASSLPGQGESGYTF.

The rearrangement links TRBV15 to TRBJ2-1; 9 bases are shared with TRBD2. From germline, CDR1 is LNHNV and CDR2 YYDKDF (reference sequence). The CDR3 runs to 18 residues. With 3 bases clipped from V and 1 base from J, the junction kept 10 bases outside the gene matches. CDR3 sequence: CATSSPYSGSRSYNEQFF. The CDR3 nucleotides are TGTGCCACCAGCAGCCCCTATAGCGGGAGTAGGTCCTACAATGAGCAGTTCTTC.

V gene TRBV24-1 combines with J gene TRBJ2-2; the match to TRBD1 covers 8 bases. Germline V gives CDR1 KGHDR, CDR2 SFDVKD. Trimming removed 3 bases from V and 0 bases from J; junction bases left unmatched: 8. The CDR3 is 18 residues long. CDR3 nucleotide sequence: TGTGCCACCAGTGATGACAGGGGCTTCAGGGCGAACACCGGGGAGCTGTTTTTT. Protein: CATSDDRGFRANTGELFF.

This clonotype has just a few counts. The chain's CDR3 is CAISDWGEGANVLTF. The CDR3 DNA reads TGTGCCATCAGTGATTGGGGAGAGGGGGCCAACGTCCTGACTTTC. The chain couples TRBV10-3 to TRBJ2-6, with a weak D call TRBD2 (5 bases). Trimming removed 3 bases from V and 4 bases from J, with 10 bases in between. The CDR3 runs 15 residues. Germline CDR1 reads ENHRY; CDR2 reads SYGVKD.

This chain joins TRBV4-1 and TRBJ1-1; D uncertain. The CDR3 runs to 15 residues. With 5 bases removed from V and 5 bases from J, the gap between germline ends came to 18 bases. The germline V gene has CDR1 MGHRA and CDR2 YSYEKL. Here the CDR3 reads CASSFLLGSGTEAFF. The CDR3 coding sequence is TGCGCCAGCAGCTTTCTGCTGGGGTCGGGAACTGAAGCTTTCTTT.

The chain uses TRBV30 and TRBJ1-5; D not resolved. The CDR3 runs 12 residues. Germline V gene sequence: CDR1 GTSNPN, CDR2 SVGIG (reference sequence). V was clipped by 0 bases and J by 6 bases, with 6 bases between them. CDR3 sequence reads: CAWSVTGQPQHF. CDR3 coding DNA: TGTGCCTGGAGTGTAACTGGTCAGCCCCAGCATTTT. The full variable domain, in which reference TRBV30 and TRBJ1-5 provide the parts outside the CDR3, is SQTIHQWPATLVQPVGSPLSLECTVEGTSNPNLYWYRQAAGRGLQLLFYSVGIGQISSEVPQNLSASRPQDRQFILSSKKLLLSDSGFYLCAWSVTGQPQHFGDGTRLSIL.

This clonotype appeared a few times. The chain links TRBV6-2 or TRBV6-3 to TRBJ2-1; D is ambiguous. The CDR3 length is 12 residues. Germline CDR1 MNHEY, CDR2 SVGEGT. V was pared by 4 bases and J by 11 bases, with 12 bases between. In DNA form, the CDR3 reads TGTGCCAGCAGTTCTAACGACGGCCAGCAGTTCTTC. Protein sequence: CASSSNDGQQFF.

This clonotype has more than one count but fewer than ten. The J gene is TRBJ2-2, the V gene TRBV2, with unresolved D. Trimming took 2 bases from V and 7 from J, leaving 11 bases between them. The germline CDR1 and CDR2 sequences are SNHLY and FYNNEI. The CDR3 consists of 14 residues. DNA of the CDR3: TGTGCCAGCAGTGAAAGCAAAGCAGGCGGGGAGCTGTTTTTT. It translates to CASSESKAGGELFF.

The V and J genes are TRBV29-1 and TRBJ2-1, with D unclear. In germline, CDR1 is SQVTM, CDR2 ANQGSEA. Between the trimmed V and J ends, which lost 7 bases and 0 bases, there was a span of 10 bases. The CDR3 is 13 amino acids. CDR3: CSATTRSYNEQFF. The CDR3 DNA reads TGCAGCGCAACGACCCGCTCCTACAATGAGCAGTTCTTC.

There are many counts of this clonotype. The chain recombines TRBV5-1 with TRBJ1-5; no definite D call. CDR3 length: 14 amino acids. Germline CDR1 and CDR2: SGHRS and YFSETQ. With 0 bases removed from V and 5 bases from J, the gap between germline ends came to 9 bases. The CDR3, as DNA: TGCGCCAGCAGCTTGGGGCACCTAGATCAGCCCCAGCATTTT. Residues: CASSLGHLDQPQHF.

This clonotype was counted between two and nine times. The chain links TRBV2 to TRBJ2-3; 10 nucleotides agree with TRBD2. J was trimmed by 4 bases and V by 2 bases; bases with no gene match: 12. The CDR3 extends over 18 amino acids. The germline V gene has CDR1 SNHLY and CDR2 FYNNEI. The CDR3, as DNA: TGTGCCAGCAGTGAAATATTGGTGAGCGGGGGGGGAGCAGATACGCAGTATTTT. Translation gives CASSEILVSGGGADTQYF. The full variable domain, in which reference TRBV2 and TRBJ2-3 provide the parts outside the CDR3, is EPEVTQTPSHQVTQMGQEVILRCVPISNHLYFYWYRQILGQKVEFLVSFYNNEISEKSEIFDDQFSVERPDGSNFTLKIRSTKLEDSAMYFCASSEILVSGGGADTQYFGPGTRLTVL.

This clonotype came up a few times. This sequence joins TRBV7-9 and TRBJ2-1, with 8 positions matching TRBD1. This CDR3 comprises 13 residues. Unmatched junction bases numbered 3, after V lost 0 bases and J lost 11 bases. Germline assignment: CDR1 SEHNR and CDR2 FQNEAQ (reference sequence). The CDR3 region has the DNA TGTGCCAGCAGCTTAGCCGGACAGGGTCAGCAGTTCTTC. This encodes CASSLAGQGQQFF.

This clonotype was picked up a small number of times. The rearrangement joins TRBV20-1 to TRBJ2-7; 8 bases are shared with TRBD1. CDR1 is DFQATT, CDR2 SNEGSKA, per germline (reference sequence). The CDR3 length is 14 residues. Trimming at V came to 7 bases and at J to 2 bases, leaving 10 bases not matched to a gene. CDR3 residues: CSDPGQGITYEQYF. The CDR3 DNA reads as TGCAGTGACCCAGGACAGGGAATCACCTACGAGCAGTACTTC.

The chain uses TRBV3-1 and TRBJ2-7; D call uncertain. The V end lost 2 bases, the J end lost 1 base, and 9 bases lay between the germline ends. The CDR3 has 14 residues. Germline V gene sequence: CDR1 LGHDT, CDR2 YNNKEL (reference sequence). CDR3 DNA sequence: TGTGCCAGCAGCCAAACACCAAAATCCTACGAGCAGTACTTC. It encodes CASSQTPKSYEQYF.

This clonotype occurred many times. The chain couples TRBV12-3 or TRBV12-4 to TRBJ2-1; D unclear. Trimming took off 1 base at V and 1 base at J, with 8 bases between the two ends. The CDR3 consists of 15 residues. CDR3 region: CASSLGRLSYNEQFF. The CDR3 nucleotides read TGTGCCAGCAGTTTAGGCAGGCTATCCTACAATGAGCAGTTCTTC.

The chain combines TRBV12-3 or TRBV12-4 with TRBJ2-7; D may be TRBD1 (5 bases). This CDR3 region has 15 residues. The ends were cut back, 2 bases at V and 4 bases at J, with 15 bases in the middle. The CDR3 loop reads CASSLLGRAAYEQYF. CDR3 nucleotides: TGTGCCAGCAGTTTATTGGGCAGGGCAGCGTACGAGCAGTACTTC.

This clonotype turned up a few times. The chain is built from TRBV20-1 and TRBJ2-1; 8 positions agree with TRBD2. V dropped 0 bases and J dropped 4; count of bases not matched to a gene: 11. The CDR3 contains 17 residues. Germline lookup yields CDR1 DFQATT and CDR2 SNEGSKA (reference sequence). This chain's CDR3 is CSARDATAGGSYNEQFF. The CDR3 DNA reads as TGCAGTGCTAGAGACGCGACCGCGGGGGGCTCGTACAATGAGCAGTTCTTC.

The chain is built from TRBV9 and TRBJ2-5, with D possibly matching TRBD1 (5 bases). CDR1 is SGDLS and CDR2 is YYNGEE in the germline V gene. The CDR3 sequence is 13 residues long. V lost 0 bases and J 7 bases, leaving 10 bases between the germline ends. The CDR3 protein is CASSVATETTQYF. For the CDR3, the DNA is TGTGCCAGCAGCGTAGCGACAGAGACGACCCAGTACTTC.

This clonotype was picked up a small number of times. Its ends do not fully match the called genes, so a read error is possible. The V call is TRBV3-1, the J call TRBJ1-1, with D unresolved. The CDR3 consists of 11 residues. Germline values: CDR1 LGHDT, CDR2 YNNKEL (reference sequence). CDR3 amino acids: CASSQDGGLTF. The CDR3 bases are TGTGCCAGCAGCCAAGATGGAGGGCTGACTTTT.